This T cell receptor beta chain was sequenced for a study of tumour-infiltrating T cells in Burkitt lymphoma (TCRdb year 2020). For the wider study: TCR repertoire data were compared against clinical outcome, and productive clonality predicted overall survival and progression-free survival independently of established prognostic factors such as age at diagnosis.

To prepare the library, the immunoSEQ multiplex PCR assay was applied. The clones in this table, taken by TCRdb from immuneACCESS, are in-frame only. Not every clone is retained; where verified, under half of the shortfall comes from an unresolved V gene, and the cause of the rest is unknown. This sample gives roughly 1,500 clones in total; 60% to 75% of them show up just once. More than 35% of the sample rests with the top ten. About this clone itself: Its recognized antigen is unknown. Base qualities are not at hand, and no much larger clone is one base apart.

CDR1 and CDR2, per the germline V gene, are KGHSH and LQKENI. Reading from cysteine to phenylalanine, the CDR3 counts 15 amino acids. The sequence is cut down to CDR3 DNA, 45 bases in frame from base 1. At the junction V is shortened by 0 bases and J by 2 bases, with 8 bases in between. The sequence is built from TRBV18 and TRBJ1-3; there is no confident call for the D gene. The TCR originated in a human donor with diffuse large B-cell lymphoma. The source material was tumor tissue. The nucleotides are TGTGCCAGCTCACCACCGAGTGGAGCTGGAAACACCATATATTTT. The encoded protein is CASSPPSGAGNTIYF.